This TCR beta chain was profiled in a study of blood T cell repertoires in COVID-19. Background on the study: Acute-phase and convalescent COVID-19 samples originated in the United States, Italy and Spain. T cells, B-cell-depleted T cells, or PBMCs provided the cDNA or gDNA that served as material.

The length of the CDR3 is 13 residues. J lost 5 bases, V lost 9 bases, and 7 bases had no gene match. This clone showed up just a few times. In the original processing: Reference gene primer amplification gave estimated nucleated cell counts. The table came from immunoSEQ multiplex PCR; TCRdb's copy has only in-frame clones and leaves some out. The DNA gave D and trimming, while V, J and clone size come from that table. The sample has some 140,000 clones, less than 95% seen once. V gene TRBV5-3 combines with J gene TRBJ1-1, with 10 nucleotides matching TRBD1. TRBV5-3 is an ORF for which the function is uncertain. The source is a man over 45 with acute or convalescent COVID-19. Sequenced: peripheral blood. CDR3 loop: CATPGQGRTEAFF. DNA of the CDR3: TGTGCCACACCGGGACAGGGGAGGACTGAAGCTTTCTTT.